One T cell receptor beta chain is described in this entry. Under the authors' procedure: Amplification from reference gene primers served as the basis for estimated nucleated cell counts. Assay: immunoSEQ multiplex PCR; the TCRdb copy retains only in-frame clones and omits some. The V and J calls and clone size were taken over from that table, and D and trimming were inferred from the DNA. The sample holds roughly 100,000 clones, roughly four fifths seen once. This CDR3 has 12 amino acids. Germline CDR1 reads SGHKS; CDR2 reads YYEKEE (reference sequence). V lost 2 bases to trimming and J lost 3 bases, with 5 bases between them. The data belong to a study of blood T cell repertoires in COVID-19.

The sequenced sample consisted of peripheral blood. This rearrangement joins TRBV5-5 to TRBJ2-5, with TRBD1 as a possible D gene (5 bases). The clonotype was recovered from an elderly man with COVID-19, enrolled during active disease. This CDR3 reads CASSFREETQYF. The CDR3 region has the DNA TGTGCCAGCAGCTTCAGGGAAGAGACCCAGTACTTC. The full variable domain, with the rest looked up from reference TRBV5-5 and TRBJ2-5, is DAGVTQSPTHLIKTRGQQVTLRCSPISGHKSVSWYQQVLGQGPQFIFQYYEKEERGRGNFPDRFSARQFPNYSSELNVNALLLGDSALYLCASSFREETQYFGPGTRLLVL.